The clone carrying this TCR beta chain has just a few counts. The data stem from a study of cytomegalovirus exposure and HLA in healthy donors. The germline V and J ends were trimmed by 3 bases and 7 bases, with 13 bases remaining between them. CDR3 size: 14 residues. Per germline, CDR1 MNHNS and CDR2 SASEGT. A multiplex PCR was run with 60 Vbeta primers and 13 Jbeta primers. Clones were sequenced by immunoSEQ multiplex PCR, and TCRdb holds only the in-frame ones, with some missing. The sample shows about 180,000 clones, about two thirds of them seen only once. The material sequenced was PBMCs. This rearrangement joins TRBV6-1 to TRBJ1-5; D is unresolved. The clonotype was recovered from a human donor in good health. The CDR3 coding sequence is TGTGCCAGCAGTGATGGTGTAAGGAGGCAGCCCCAGCATTTT. It encodes CASSDGVRRQPQHF.